This TCR beta chain came from a study of blood T cell repertoires in COVID-19. For the study at large: COVID-19 samples from acute and convalescent phases originated in the United States, Italy and Spain.

The table came from immunoSEQ multiplex PCR; TCRdb's copy has only in-frame clones and leaves some out. The table has about 81,000 clones, more than 70% seen once. This sequence was found in a human donor in a cohort sampled during active COVID-19. Sequencing was carried out using peripheral blood.

The CDR3 loop is CASRDRDSAYEQYF. The CDR3 DNA is TGTGCCAGCAGAGACCGGGACAGTGCCTACGAGCAGTACTTC. The chain couples TRBV6-6 to TRBJ2-7; 7 nucleotides line up with TRBD1. With V trimmed by 6 bases and J by 2 bases, 7 bases remained unmatched. The CDR3 length is 14 residues. Germline V gene lookup returns CDR1 MNHNY and CDR2 SVGAGI (reference sequence).